Given below is one TCR beta chain in context. The data were taken from a study of T-cell reconstitution after alpha-beta-depleted transplantation in children. The V gene's germline CDR1 is MGHDK and CDR2 SYGVNS. This CDR3 contains 17 residues. Trimming removed 0 bases from V and 2 bases from J; junction bases left unmatched: 9. Unique molecular identifiers were incorporated when the TCRbeta library was constructed. MiXCR was run by TCRdb on the PCR reads, yielding one entry per CDR3 protein. The data hold approximately 520,000 distinct CDR3 sequences, with 30% to 35% observed a single time. The chain has TRBV25-1 and TRBJ1-2, with TRBD1 matching 7 bases. The sequences come from PBMCs from the stem cell graft donor, collected from the stem cell graft. This TCR came from a human donor who donated a stem cell graft to a child with aplastic anemia. DNA for the CDR3: TGTGCCAGCAGTGAATATGGATCTCCGACAGGGAACTATGGCTACACCTTC. Its protein is CASSEYGSPTGNYGYTF.